This TCR beta chain was captured by sequencing in a study of shared clonotypes between healthy human individuals. Turning to the study itself: Researchers assigned three CD4 naive, three CD4 memory, two CD8 naive and one CD8 memory plate to each donor.

On sorted subsets, replicate PCRs used approximately 190 ng DNA, or around 30,000 T cell genomes. Profiling relied on immunoSEQ multiplex PCR, and the TCRdb table lists in-frame clones only, not all of them. The sample includes millions of clones, approximately 93% of them seen just once. The germline V gene encodes CDR1 MNHNY and CDR2 SVGAGI (reference sequence). The length of the CDR3 is 16 residues. Details on this clone: A junction boundary mismatches the germline segment, possibly from a read error.

The rearrangement joins TRBV6-6 to TRBJ1-3; D gene ambiguous. The receptor was isolated from a man between 18 and 35 years old in good health. Some clones in this sample may be carry-over from other donors' samples. Sequencing was carried out using naive CD4+ T cells from PBMCs. Stated subset: CD45RA+ positively selected. CDR3 region: CVSSQDGELSGNTIYF. The DNA for the CDR3 is TGTGTCAGCAGTCAAGATGGGGAGCTCTCTGGAAACACCATATATTTT.